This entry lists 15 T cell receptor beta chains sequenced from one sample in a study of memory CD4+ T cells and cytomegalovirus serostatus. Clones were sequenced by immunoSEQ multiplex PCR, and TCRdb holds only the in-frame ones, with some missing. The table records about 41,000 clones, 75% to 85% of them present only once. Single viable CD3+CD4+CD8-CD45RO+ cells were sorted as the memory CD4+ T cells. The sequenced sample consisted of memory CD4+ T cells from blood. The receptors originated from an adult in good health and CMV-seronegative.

The CDR3 DNA reads TGTGCCTGGAGGTTGGGGACAGGGGGCTCACCCCTCCACTTT. Its translation is CAWRLGTGGSPLHF. The chain is built from TRBV30 and TRBJ1-6; 12 bases are a match to TRBD1. V was pared by 3 bases and J by 10 bases, with 4 bases of the junction left unmatched. Per the germline V gene, CDR1 is GTSNPN and CDR2 is SVGIG (reference sequence). CDR3 length equals 14 residues. Looking up the rest from reference TRBV30 and TRBJ1-6 gives the full variable domain: SQTIHQWPATLVQPVGSPLSLECTVEGTSNPNLYWYRQAAGRGLQLLFYSVGIGQISSEVPQNLSASRPQDRQFILSSKKLLLSDSGFYLCAWRLGTGGSPLHFGNGTRLTVT.

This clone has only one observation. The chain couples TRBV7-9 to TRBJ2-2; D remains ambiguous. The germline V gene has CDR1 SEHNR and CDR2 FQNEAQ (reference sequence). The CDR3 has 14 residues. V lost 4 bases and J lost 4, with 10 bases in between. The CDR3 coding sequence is TGTGCCAGCAGCTCGTTGGGAAGCACCGGGGAGCTGTTTTTT. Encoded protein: CASSSLGSTGELFF.

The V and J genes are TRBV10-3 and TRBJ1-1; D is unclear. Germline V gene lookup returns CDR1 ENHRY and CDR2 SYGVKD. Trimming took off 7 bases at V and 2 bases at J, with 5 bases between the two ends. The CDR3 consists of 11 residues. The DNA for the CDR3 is TGTGCCATCATAGAAAACACTGAAGCTTTCTTT. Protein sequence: CAIIENTEAFF.

CDR3 in amino acids: CASSPLIRGGNTEAFF. The DNA for the CDR3 is TGTGCCAGCTCACCCCTTATAAGGGGGGGGAACACTGAAGCTTTCTTT. The chain uses TRBV18 and TRBJ1-1, with D possibly being TRBD1 (6 bases). V was clipped by 3 bases and J by 1 base, with 15 bases between them. Per germline, CDR1 KGHSH and CDR2 LQKENI. There are 16 residues in the CDR3.

CDR3 sequence reads: CASKRNPTGDGNTIYF. The CDR3 region has the DNA TGTGCCAGCAAGAGAAATCCGACAGGAGATGGAAACACCATATATTTT. V gene TRBV19 combines with J gene TRBJ1-3, with TRBD1 as a possible D gene (6 bases). CDR3 length equals 16 residues. Germline values: CDR1 LNHDA, CDR2 SQIVND (reference sequence). V was trimmed by 9 bases and J by 3 bases, leaving 21 bases between them.

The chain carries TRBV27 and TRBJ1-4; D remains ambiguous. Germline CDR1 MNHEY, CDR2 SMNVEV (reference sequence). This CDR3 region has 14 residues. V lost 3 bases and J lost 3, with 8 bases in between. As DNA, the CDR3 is TGTGCCAGCAGTTTTGATAATTCTAATGAAAAACTGTTTTTT. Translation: CASSFDNSNEKLFF.

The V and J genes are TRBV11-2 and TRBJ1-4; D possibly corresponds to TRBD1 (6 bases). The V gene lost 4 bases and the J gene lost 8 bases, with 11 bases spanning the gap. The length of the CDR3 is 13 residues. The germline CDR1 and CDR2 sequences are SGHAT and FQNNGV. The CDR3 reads CASSSNREEKLFF. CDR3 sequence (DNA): TGTGCCAGCAGCTCAAACAGGGAAGAAAAACTGTTTTTT.

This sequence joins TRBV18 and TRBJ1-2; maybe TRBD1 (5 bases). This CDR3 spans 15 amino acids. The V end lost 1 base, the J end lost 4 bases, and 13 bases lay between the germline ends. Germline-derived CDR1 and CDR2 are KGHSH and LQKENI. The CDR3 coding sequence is TGTGCCAGCTCACCACAGTCGGGGACCAGCTATGGCTACACCTTC. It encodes CASSPQSGTSYGYTF.

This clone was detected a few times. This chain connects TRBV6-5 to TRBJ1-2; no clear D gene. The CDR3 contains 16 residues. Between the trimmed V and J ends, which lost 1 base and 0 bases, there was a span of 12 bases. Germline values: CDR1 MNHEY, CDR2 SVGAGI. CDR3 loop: CASSYFGRYSNYGYTF. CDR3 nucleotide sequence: TGTGCCAGCAGTTACTTTGGCAGATATTCTAACTATGGCTACACCTTC.

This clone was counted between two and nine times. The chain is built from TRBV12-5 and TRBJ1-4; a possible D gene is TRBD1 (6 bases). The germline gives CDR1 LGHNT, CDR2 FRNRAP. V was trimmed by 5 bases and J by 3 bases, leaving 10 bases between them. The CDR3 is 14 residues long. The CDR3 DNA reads TGTGCTAGTGGTATCGGACAGCCTAATGAAAAACTGTTTTTT. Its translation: CASGIGQPNEKLFF.

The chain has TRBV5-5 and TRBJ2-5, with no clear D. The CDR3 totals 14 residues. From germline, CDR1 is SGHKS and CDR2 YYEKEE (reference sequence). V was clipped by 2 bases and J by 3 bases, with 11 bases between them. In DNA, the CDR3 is TGTGCCAGCAGCTTCCATTCTAGAGAAGAGACCCAGTACTTC. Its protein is CASSFHSREETQYF. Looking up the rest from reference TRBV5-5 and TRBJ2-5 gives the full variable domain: DAGVTQSPTHLIKTRGQQVTLRCSPISGHKSVSWYQQVLGQGPQFIFQYYEKEERGRGNFPDRFSARQFPNYSSELNVNALLLGDSALYLCASSFHSREETQYFGPGTRLLVL.

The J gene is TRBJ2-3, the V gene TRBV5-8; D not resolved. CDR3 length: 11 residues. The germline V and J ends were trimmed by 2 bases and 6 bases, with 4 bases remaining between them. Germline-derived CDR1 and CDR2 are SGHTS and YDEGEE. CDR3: CASSFTDTQYF. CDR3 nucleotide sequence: TGTGCCAGCAGCTTCACCGATACGCAGTATTTT.

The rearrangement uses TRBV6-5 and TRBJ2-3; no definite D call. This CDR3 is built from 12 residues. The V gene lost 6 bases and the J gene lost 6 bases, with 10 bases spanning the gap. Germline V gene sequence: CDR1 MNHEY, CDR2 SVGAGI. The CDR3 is CASSPGSDTQYF. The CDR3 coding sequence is TGTGCCAGCAGCCCCGGGTCGGATACGCAGTATTTT.

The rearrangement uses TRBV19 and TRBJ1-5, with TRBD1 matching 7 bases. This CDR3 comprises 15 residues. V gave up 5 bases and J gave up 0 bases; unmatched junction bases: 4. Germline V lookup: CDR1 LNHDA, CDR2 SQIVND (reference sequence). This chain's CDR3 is CASSSGQTSNQPQHF. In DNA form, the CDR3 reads TGTGCCAGTAGTTCGGGACAGACTAGCAATCAGCCCCAGCATTTT.

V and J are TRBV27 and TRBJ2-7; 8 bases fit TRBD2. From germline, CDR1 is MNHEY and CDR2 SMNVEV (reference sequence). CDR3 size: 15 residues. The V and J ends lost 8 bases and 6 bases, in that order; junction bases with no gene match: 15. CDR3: CASLPLAGSSREQYF. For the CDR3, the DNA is TGTGCCAGCCTTCCGCTAGCGGGCTCTTCACGCGAGCAGTACTTC.